The clone carrying this T cell receptor beta chain was picked up a small number of times. Its matching antigen is unknown. TCRdb fed the 5' RACE reads into MiXCR, producing one record per CDR3 protein. The sample has under 400,000 distinct CDR3 sequences, around 13% seen once; the top ten hold around 3%. Per germline, CDR1 MNHEY and CDR2 SVGAGI. V was trimmed by 0 bases and J by 0 bases, leaving 9 bases between them. This CDR3 is 15 amino acids long. The entry originates in a study of T cells after yellow fever vaccination. Notes on the study in general: Researchers report a weaker secondary response that nonetheless peaked faster, day 5 versus 15. The booster saw the reappearance of most primary-vaccination clones (96% CD4, 88% CD8).

The origin of this receptor is a man younger than 35 who received the YFV17D yellow fever vaccine. This sequence joins TRBV6-5 and TRBJ2-7, with D possibly matching TRBD2 (5 bases). The sample consisted of CD4+ T cells sorted from PBMCs, taken 15 days after the yellow fever booster vaccination. The CDR3 region has the DNA TGTGCCAGCAGTTACTCGAGCGGTTACTCCTACGAGCAGTACTTC. Residues: CASSYSSGYSYEQYF.